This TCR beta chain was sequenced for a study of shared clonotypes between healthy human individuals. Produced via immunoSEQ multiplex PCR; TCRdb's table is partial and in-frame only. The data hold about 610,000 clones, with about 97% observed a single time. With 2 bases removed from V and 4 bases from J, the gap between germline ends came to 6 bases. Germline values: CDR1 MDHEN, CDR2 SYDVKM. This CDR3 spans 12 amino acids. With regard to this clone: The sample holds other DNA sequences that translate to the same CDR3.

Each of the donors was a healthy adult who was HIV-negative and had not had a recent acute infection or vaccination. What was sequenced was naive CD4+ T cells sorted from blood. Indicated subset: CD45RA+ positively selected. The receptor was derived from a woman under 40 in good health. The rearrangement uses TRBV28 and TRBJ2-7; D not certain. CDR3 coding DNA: TGTGCCAGCAGTTTAGTGGGTTACGAGCAGTACTTC. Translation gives CASSLVGYEQYF.